This section outlines one T cell receptor (beta chain) sequence together with its context. Its antigen remains unidentified. This specimen comes from a study of beta chain features in type 1 diabetes. Reverse transcribing all isolated RNA meant expressed TCRB transcripts were sequenced. Clones were read by immunoSEQ multiplex PCR, and TCRdb kept only the in-frame ones, dropping some. The table shows roughly 160,000 clones, with about 7.8% occurring only once. Findings and caveats of the study: In type 1 diabetes patients, VDJ junctions had fewer insertions; deletions at these junctions were more frequent. Naive, central memory and Treg TCRB repertoires appeared more alike in patients than in healthy donors. All four CD4+ subsets of Type 1 diabetes patients contained TCRB CDR3s that were moderately but significantly shorter.

This CDR3 is built from 14 residues. Trimming took 2 bases from V and 4 from J, leaving 11 bases between them. Germline V gene data show CDR1 as LGHNA and CDR2 as YSLEER. Every participating donor gave one draw, a heparinised blood sample averaging roughly 100 mL. Sorting based on CD45RO/CCR7/CD25/CD127/CD95/CD27 separated CD4+ naive, central memory, regulatory and stem cell-like memory cells. The chain employs TRBV4-3 and TRBJ1-2; D is perhaps TRBD1 (6 bases). This TCR was recovered from a woman aged 40-49 years with type 1 diabetes. Source material: central memory CD4+ T cells from blood. CDR3 DNA: TGCGCCAGCAGCCAACAGACAGGAGGCTATGGCTACACCTTC. As protein: CASSQQTGGYGYTF.